The 29 T cell receptor beta chains presented below share a single source sample, sequenced in a study of T cell responses to AZD1222 COVID-19 vaccine. Assay used: immunoSEQ multiplex PCR; TCRdb lists only in-frame clones, some missing. This table holds about 52,000 clones, roughly 87% found once. The sample here was peripheral blood, taken 28 days after the second AZD1222 dose. These TCRs come from an adult who received the AZD1222 COVID-19 vaccine.

V and J are TRBV4-2 and TRBJ2-5; perhaps D is TRBD1 or TRBD2 (5 bases each). The CDR3 has 14 residues. Germline V lookup: CDR1 LGHNA, CDR2 YNFKEQ. V was trimmed by 0 bases and J by 5 bases, leaving 10 bases between them. The CDR3 protein is CASSQDPEGETQYF. The CDR3 DNA follows: TGTGCCAGCAGCCAAGATCCTGAGGGGGAGACCCAGTACTTC.

The chain recombines TRBV5-1 with TRBJ2-7; 9 bases fit TRBD1. The V segment lost 4 bases and the J segment 6 bases; nucleotides outside the gene matches: 11. CDR1 and CDR2 (germline): SGHRS, YFSETQ. The CDR3 totals 15 residues. CDR3 region: CASSPQQGAEGEQYF. The CDR3 region has the DNA TGCGCCAGCAGCCCACAACAGGGGGCAGAAGGCGAGCAGTACTTC.

The chain combines TRBV28 with TRBJ2-1; 10 nucleotides line up with TRBD1. The CDR3 has 16 amino acids. Germline assignment: CDR1 MDHEN and CDR2 SYDVKM. Trimming took 5 bases from V and 6 from J; bases not matched to a gene: 10. Here the CDR3 DNA reads TGTGCCAGCAGTCCCTTCGGGACAGGGGCTTCCAATGAGCAGTTCTTC. Translating gives CASSPFGTGASNEQFF.

The V gene is TRBV9, the J gene TRBJ2-7; 7 nucleotides line up with TRBD2. V trimming: 0 bases; J trimming: 2 bases; junction bases outside the gene matches: 8. Germline V CDR1 and CDR2: SGDLS, YYNGEE. The CDR3 totals 16 residues. The CDR3 protein is CASSVVPSGLTYEQYF. DNA for the CDR3: TGTGCCAGCAGCGTAGTCCCTAGCGGCCTGACCTACGAGCAGTACTTC.

This chain joins TRBV9 and TRBJ2-6; D not certain. Germline V gene sequence: CDR1 SGDLS, CDR2 YYNGEE. The CDR3 consists of 18 residues. V dropped 4 bases and J dropped 0 bases, with 17 bases sitting between them. The CDR3 sequence is CASSLRRKNISGANVLTF. Written as DNA, the CDR3 is TGTGCCAGCAGCCTCCGAAGGAAGAATATCTCTGGGGCCAACGTCCTGACTTTC.

This sequence joins TRBV5-1 and TRBJ2-1; 9 bases fit TRBD2. With V trimmed by 7 bases and J by 8 bases, 13 bases remained unmatched. The CDR3 has 15 residues. Germline V lookup: CDR1 SGHRS, CDR2 YFSETQ. The CDR3 DNA is TGCGCCAGCTGTGAGGAAGCGGGAGGTCGGGATGAGCAGTTCTTC. It encodes CASCEEAGGRDEQFF.

The gene calls are TRBV5-1 and TRBJ2-1; D not certain. The germline V gene encodes CDR1 SGHRS and CDR2 YFSETQ. The V end lost 7 bases, the J end lost 10 bases, and 15 bases lay between the germline ends. This CDR3 is built from 12 residues. CDR3 coding DNA: TGCGCCAGCTTCCTTCGCCCGGAGGAGCAGTTCTTC. Translated, it gives CASFLRPEEQFF. Supplemented by reference TRBV5-1 and TRBJ2-1, the full variable domain reads KAGVTQTPRYLIKTRGQQVTLSCSPISGHRSVSWYQQTPGQGLQFLFEYFSETQRNKGNFPGRFSGRQFSNSRSEMNVSTLELGDSALYLCASFLRPEEQFFGPGTRLTVL.

The J gene is TRBJ1-1, the V gene TRBV28, with D hard to call. Germline assignment: CDR1 MDHEN and CDR2 SYDVKM. CDR3 length equals 14 residues. The V end lost 1 base, the J end lost 1 base, and 7 bases lay between the germline ends. The CDR3: CASSLLVGNTEAFF. The CDR3 coding sequence is TGTGCCAGCAGTTTATTGGTTGGGAACACTGAAGCTTTCTTT.

This clone came up once. The gene calls are TRBV30 and TRBJ1-4; D may be TRBD1 (5 bases). The ends were cut back, 3 bases at V and 3 bases at J, with 11 bases in the middle. Germline CDR1 reads GTSNPN; CDR2 reads SVGIG (reference sequence). The CDR3 length is 14 residues. The CDR3 bases are TGTGCCTGGAGGGTCGGGGGGGCTAATGAAAAACTGTTTTTT. This codes for CAWRVGGANEKLFF.

The V and J genes are TRBV4-2 and TRBJ1-1; a possible D gene is TRBD1 (5 bases). CDR3 length: 16 amino acids. V lost 0 bases to trimming and J lost 3 bases, with 14 bases between them. Germline CDR1 LGHNA, CDR2 YNFKEQ. The CDR3 nucleotides are TGTGCCAGCAGCCAAGACAGGTCGGGGGTATACACTGAAGCTTTCTTT. Residues: CASSQDRSGVYTEAFF.

The chain couples TRBV11-2 to TRBJ1-3; no definite D call. CDR1 SGHAT and CDR2 FQNNGV come from the germline V gene. The CDR3 totals 14 residues. V shed 2 bases and J shed 5 bases, with 10 bases lying between them. The CDR3 region is CASSLQFRRNTIYF. Here the CDR3 DNA reads TGTGCCAGCAGCTTACAATTCCGGAGAAACACCATATATTTT. The full variable domain, rest sourced from reference TRBV11-2 and TRBJ1-3, is EAGVAQSPRYKIIEKRQSVAFWCNPISGHATLYWYQQILGQGPKLLIQFQNNGVVDDSQLPKDRFSAERLKGVDSTLKIQPAKLEDSAVYLCASSLQFRRNTIYFGEGSWLTVV.

The V gene is TRBV2, the J gene TRBJ1-1, with a weak D call TRBD1 (5 bases). The length of the CDR3 is 11 residues. Germline V lookup: CDR1 SNHLY, CDR2 FYNNEI. The germline V and J ends were trimmed by 3 bases and 8 bases, with 7 bases remaining between them. This CDR3 reads CASSERTEAFF. The CDR3 DNA sequence: TGTGCCAGCAGTGAGAGGACAGAAGCTTTCTTT. The whole variable domain, remainder taken from reference TRBV2 and TRBJ1-1, is EPEVTQTPSHQVTQMGQEVILRCVPISNHLYFYWYRQILGQKVEFLVSFYNNEISEKSEIFDDQFSVERPDGSNFTLKIRSTKLEDSAMYFCASSERTEAFFGQGTRLTVV.

Here the CDR3 reads CASSLPPQGMNTEAFF. The CDR3, as DNA: TGTGCCAGCAGTTTACCCCCGCAGGGAATGAACACTGAAGCTTTCTTT. The V call is TRBV28, the J call TRBJ1-1; maybe TRBD1 (5 bases). Trimming stripped 2 bases from V and 0 bases from J, with 13 bases between. CDR1 is MDHEN and CDR2 is SYDVKM in the germline V gene. This CDR3 has 16 amino acids.

This clone was seen a single time. The rearrangement links TRBV5-1 to TRBJ1-1; 8 nucleotides align to TRBD1. The CDR3 consists of 16 residues. CDR1 and CDR2 from the germline V gene are SGHRS and YFSETQ. J gave up 2 bases and V 3 bases, and 9 bases lay outside the gene matches. The CDR3 DNA reads TGCGCCAGCAGCTGGGACGGGACAGGACAAAACACTGAAGCTTTCTTT. Protein sequence: CASSWDGTGQNTEAFF.

A single count supports this clone. The genes are TRBV27 and TRBJ2-3; no definite D call. Trimming took off 8 bases at V and 5 bases at J, with 11 bases between the two ends. CDR1 and CDR2 from the germline V gene are MNHEY and SMNVEV (reference sequence). This CDR3 is 12 amino acids long. Written as DNA, the CDR3 is TGTGCCAGCGCCGGGCAGCTAGATACGCAGTATTTT. The encoded protein is CASAGQLDTQYF.

This chain uses TRBV23-1 with TRBJ1-1; D possibly corresponds to TRBD1 (5 bases). TRBV23-1 belongs to the ORF category, with a function that is uncertain. Trimming took 0 bases from V and 1 from J, leaving 9 bases between them. The CDR3 length is 15 residues. Here the CDR3 DNA reads TGCGCCAGCAGTCAATCGGGGCGGAGGAACACTGAAGCTTTCTTT. It yields the protein CASSQSGRRNTEAFF.

The V and J genes are TRBV30 and TRBJ2-6, with D perhaps TRBD1 or TRBD2 (5 bases each). The V gene lost 0 bases and the J gene lost 2 bases, with 11 bases spanning the gap. This CDR3 has 16 amino acids. Germline V gene data show CDR1 as GTSNPN and CDR2 as SVGIG (reference sequence). CDR3 nucleotides: TGTGCCTGGAGTGTTCTGGGGGTACCTGGGGCCAACGTCCTGACTTTC. This codes for CAWSVLGVPGANVLTF.

The rearrangement uses TRBV7-3 and TRBJ1-2; D is unresolved. Trimming pared 5 bases from V and 3 bases from J, leaving 4 bases between. Germline lookup yields CDR1 SGHTA and CDR2 FQGTGA. The CDR3 extends over 11 amino acids. CDR3 protein: CASSGDYGYTF. In DNA form, the CDR3 reads TGTGCCAGCAGCGGTGACTATGGCTACACCTTC.

This clone was seen just once. This chain connects TRBV2 to TRBJ2-6; D may be TRBD1 or TRBD2 (5 bases each). Trimming took off 1 base at V and 2 bases at J, with 15 bases between the two ends. The CDR3 is 18 amino acids. Germline V CDR1 and CDR2: SNHLY, FYNNEI. DNA of the CDR3: TGTGCCAGCAGTGAAGACAGGAGGTCCCTCCCTGGGGCCAACGTCCTGACTTTC. Translation gives CASSEDRRSLPGANVLTF. Filled out from reference TRBV2 and TRBJ2-6, the complete variable domain reads EPEVTQTPSHQVTQMGQEVILRCVPISNHLYFYWYRQILGQKVEFLVSFYNNEISEKSEIFDDQFSVERPDGSNFTLKIRSTKLEDSAMYFCASSEDRRSLPGANVLTFGAGSRLTVL.

The V and J genes are TRBV2 and TRBJ2-7; D perhaps matches TRBD2 (6 bases). Between the trimmed V and J ends, which lost 5 bases and 6 bases, there was a span of 20 bases. Germline V gene lookup returns CDR1 SNHLY and CDR2 FYNNEI. This CDR3 is built from 15 residues. The chain's CDR3 is CASSSSGDRSAEQYF. In DNA form, the CDR3 reads TGTGCCAGCAGTTCCTCGGGAGATCGAAGCGCCGAGCAGTACTTC.

The chain employs TRBV5-1 and TRBJ1-6; 7 bases line up with TRBD1. This CDR3 comprises 18 residues. The V gene end was trimmed by 2 bases and the J gene end by 1 base; junction bases not matched to a gene: 9. CDR1 is SGHRS and CDR2 is YFSETQ in the germline V gene. CDR3 sequence reads: CASSLEGARGSYNSPLHF. In DNA, the CDR3 is TGCGCCAGCAGCTTAGAGGGGGCGCGAGGTTCCTATAATTCACCCCTCCACTTT.

This clone was picked up one time. This chain links TRBV5-5 with TRBJ2-7; D call uncertain. Per the germline V gene, CDR1 is SGHKS and CDR2 is YYEKEE (reference sequence). Trimming took off 5 bases at V and 11 bases at J, with 14 bases between the two ends. There are 11 residues in the CDR3. CDR3 loop: CASRAGSREYF. In DNA, the CDR3 is TGTGCCAGCAGGGCCGGGTCCCGGGAGTACTTC.

The chain links TRBV5-4 to TRBJ1-2, with no clear D. V was cut by 0 bases and J by 8 bases, with 14 bases left in between. The CDR3 is made up of 14 amino acids. CDR1 and CDR2 (germline): SGHNT, YYREEE (reference sequence). The CDR3 DNA follows: TGTGCCAGCAGCTTGGCCGATCGGCGGGGAGGCTACACCTTC. The encoded protein is CASSLADRRGGYTF.

The chain carries TRBV9 and TRBJ2-1; D perhaps matches TRBD2 (5 bases). V lost 7 bases and J lost 1, with 9 bases in between. Germline V lookup: CDR1 SGDLS, CDR2 YYNGEE. This CDR3 contains 13 residues. CDR3 DNA: TGTGCCAGCGGGAGTGGGTCCTACAATGAGCAGTTCTTC. Translation: CASGSGSYNEQFF.

This sequence joins TRBV19 and TRBJ2-4; D remains ambiguous. Per germline, CDR1 LNHDA and CDR2 SQIVND (reference sequence). This CDR3 contains 17 residues. V was clipped by 0 bases and J by 0 bases, with 12 bases between them. CDR3 amino acids: CASSIDFTQIAKNIQYF. The CDR3 DNA sequence: TGTGCCAGTAGTATAGATTTCACCCAGATAGCCAAAAACATTCAGTACTTC.

This clone came up a few times. The chain joins TRBV11-2 to TRBJ1-6; possibly TRBD1 for D (5 bases). Germline CDR1 is SGHAT and CDR2 is FQNNGV. V gave up 2 bases and J gave up 10 bases, with 15 bases separating them. CDR3 length: 15 amino acids. This chain's CDR3 is CASSLIGGTASPLHF. The CDR3 DNA is TGTGCCAGCAGCTTAATAGGCGGGACGGCGTCACCCCTCCACTTT.

The V gene is TRBV29-1, the J gene TRBJ2-5; unclear D gene. The germline V gene has CDR1 SQVTM and CDR2 ANQGSEA. Between the trimmed V and J ends, which lost 7 bases and 0 bases, there was a span of 15 bases. There are 14 residues in the CDR3. The CDR3: CSGTETRYQETQYF. For the CDR3, the DNA is TGCAGCGGGACGGAGACTCGGTACCAAGAGACCCAGTACTTC.

The chain joins TRBV3-1 (or the pseudogene TRBV3-2) to TRBJ1-1; D is unresolved. CDR1 is LGHDT and CDR2 is YNNKEL in the germline V gene (reference sequence). This CDR3 spans 13 amino acids. Trimming pared 4 bases from V and 2 bases from J, leaving 8 bases between. CDR3 sequence (DNA): TGTGCCAGCAGCCGCCCGCCAAACACTGAAGCTTTCTTT. This encodes CASSRPPNTEAFF.

This rearrangement joins TRBV29-1 to TRBJ1-1; no definite D call. CDR3 length equals 12 residues. Trimming removed 4 bases from V and 4 bases from J, with 10 bases in between. Germline V lookup: CDR1 SQVTM, CDR2 ANQGSEA. CDR3 residues: CSVARQATEAFF. The DNA for the CDR3 is TGCAGCGTTGCTAGACAAGCCACTGAAGCTTTCTTT.